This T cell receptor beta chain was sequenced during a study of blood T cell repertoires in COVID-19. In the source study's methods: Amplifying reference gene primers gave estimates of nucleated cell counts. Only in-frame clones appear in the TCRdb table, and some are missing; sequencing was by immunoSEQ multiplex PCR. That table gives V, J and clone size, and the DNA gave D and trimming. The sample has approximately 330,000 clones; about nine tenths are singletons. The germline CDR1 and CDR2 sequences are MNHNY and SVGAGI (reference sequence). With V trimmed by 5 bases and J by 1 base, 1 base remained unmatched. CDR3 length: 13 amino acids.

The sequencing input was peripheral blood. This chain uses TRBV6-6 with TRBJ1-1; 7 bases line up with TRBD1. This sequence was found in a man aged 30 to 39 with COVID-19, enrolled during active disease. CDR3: CASSTGENTEAFF. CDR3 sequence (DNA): TGTGCCAGCAGTACAGGGGAGAACACTGAAGCTTTCTTT.